This T cell receptor (beta chain) was sequenced during a study of blood T cells in healthy people across ages. General study results and limits: Across the age range, TCR beta diversity per million T cells fell in a roughly linear way.

As to this clonotype: What it recognizes is unknown.

PCR was performed a second time for about 7 to 12 cycles using a sample-barcoded 5' primer and a J-beta primer mix. A template-switch adaptor containing 12 random nucleotides labeled each cDNA molecule. Using its own MiXCR run on the 5' RACE reads, TCRdb lists one record per CDR3 protein. The data show 750,000 to 850,000 distinct CDR3 sequences, just under 25% seen once. Another study also made use of these data, one on T cells of mothers and their children. As that report states: With the M1S primer of the second PCR, sample barcodes and 2-4 random nucleotides were added.

This sequence was found in a boy between 10 and 17 years old in good health. Sequencing was done on a sample of blood.

In nucleotides, the CDR3 is TGTGCCAGCAGTTATCAGGGGTTTGAGGACTATGGCTACACCTTC. Translation gives CASSYQGFEDYGYTF. V and J are TRBV6-5 and TRBJ1-2, with D perhaps TRBD1 (6 bases). CDR3 size: 15 residues. CDR1 is MNHEY, CDR2 SVGAGI, per germline. Between the trimmed V and J ends, which lost 3 bases and 3 bases, there was a span of 14 bases.